This TCR beta chain was sequenced during a study of radiotherapy plus CTLA-4 blockade in lung cancer. Whole-study context: Patients showed objective responses in 18% of cases, and disease control was achieved by under 35%.

From germline, CDR1 is SNHLY and CDR2 FYNNEI. The CDR3 spans 13 residues. Trimming stripped 0 bases from V and 2 bases from J, with 5 bases between. TCRdb's copy holds only in-frame clones and misses some; the assay was immunoSEQ multiplex PCR. The data hold about 90,000 clones, with about 85% observed a single time. This clone was seen once. The chain employs TRBV2 and TRBJ2-7; D not resolved. Sequencing used peripheral blood, obtained from a patient treated with radiotherapy plus ipilimumab. The receptor was derived from a human donor with non-small cell lung cancer that progressed on radiotherapy plus ipilimumab. Here the CDR3 DNA reads TGTGCCAGCAGTGAAGCTGCGACCTACGAGCAGTACTTC. Its translation is CASSEAATYEQYF.